This TCR beta chain emerged from a study of cytomegalovirus exposure and HLA in healthy donors. The PCR had 60 Vbeta and 13 Jbeta primers. TCRdb's table, derived via immunoSEQ multiplex PCR, lists solely in-frame clones and lacks some. The data show 120,000 or so clones, approximately 10% seen once. The sample was PBMCs. This sequence originates from a young woman in good health and CMV-seropositive.

The CDR3 nucleotides are TGCGCCAGCAGCCACCCAGGGAGCACAGATACGCAGTATTTT. The encoded protein is CASSHPGSTDTQYF. This chain connects TRBV4-1 to TRBJ2-3; tentative D call: TRBD1 (5 bases). Germline V gives CDR1 MGHRA, CDR2 YSYEKL. This CDR3 has 14 amino acids. V was shortened by 3 bases and J by 0 bases, with 7 bases between the two germline ends.